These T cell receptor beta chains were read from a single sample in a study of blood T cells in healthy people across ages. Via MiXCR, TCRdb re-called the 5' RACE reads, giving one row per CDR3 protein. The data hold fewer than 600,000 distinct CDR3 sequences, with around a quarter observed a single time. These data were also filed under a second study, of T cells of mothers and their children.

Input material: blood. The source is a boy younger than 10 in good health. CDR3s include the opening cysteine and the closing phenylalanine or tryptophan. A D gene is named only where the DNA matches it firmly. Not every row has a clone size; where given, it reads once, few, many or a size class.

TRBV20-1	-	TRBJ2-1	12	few	CSARGTDNEQFF	TGCAGTGCTAGGGGGACTGACAATGAGCAGTTCTTC
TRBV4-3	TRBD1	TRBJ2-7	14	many	CASSLRDRGYEQYF	TGCGCCAGCAGCCTACGGGACAGGGGCTACGAGCAGTACTTC
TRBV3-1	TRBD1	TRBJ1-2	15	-	CASSPRDRFNYGYTF	TGTGCCAGCAGCCCCCGGGACAGATTCAACTATGGCTACACCTTC
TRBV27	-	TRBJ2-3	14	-	CASSLAAGANTQYF	TGTGCCAGCAGTTTGGCCGCGGGGGCGAATACGCAGTATTTT
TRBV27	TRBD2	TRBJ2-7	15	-	CASSLRAGGPHEQYF	TGTGCCAGCAGTTTACGGGCGGGGGGGCCCCACGAGCAGTACTTC
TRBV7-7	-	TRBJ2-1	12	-	CASSSGPDEQFF	TGTGCCAGCAGCTCAGGGCCAGATGAGCAGTTCTTC
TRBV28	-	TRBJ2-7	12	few	CASISDGYEQYF	TGTGCCAGCATCTCGGACGGCTACGAGCAGTACTTC
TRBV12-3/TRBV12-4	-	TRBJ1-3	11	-	CASGEGNTIYF	TGTGCCAGTGGAGAGGGAAACACCATATATTTT
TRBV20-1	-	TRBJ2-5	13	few	CSANRQEQETQYF	TGCAGTGCTAACCGGCAGGAACAAGAGACCCAGTACTTC
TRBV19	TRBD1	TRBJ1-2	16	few	CASSIRGQLVNYGYTF	TGTGCCAGTAGTATAAGGGGACAGCTCGTTAACTATGGCTACACCTTC
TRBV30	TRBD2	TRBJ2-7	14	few	CAWNGAGGLYEQYF	TGTGCCTGGAATGGGGCGGGAGGATTATACGAGCAGTACTTC
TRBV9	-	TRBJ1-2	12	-	CASSANGYGYTF	TGCGCCAGCAGCGCCAATGGGTATGGCTACACCTTC
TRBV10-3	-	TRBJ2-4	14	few	CAIRLTRALDIQYF	TGTGCCATCAGACTCACCAGGGCCCTAGACATTCAGTACTTC
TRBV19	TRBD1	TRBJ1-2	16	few	CASSLGTAWENYGYTF	TGTGCCAGTAGCCTGGGGACAGCATGGGAAAACTATGGCTACACCTTC
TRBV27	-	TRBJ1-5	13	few	CASVPVGGEPQHF	TGTGCCAGCGTACCAGTGGGGGGGGAGCCCCAGCATTTT
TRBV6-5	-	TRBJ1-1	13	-	CASSITEVTEAFF	TGTGCCAGCAGTATAACAGAAGTCACTGAAGCTTTCTTT
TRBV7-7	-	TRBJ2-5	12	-	CASSRPQGPQYF	TGTGCTAGCAGCCGCCCTCAGGGGCCACAGTACTTC
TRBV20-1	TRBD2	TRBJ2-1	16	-	CSARGWEGSSYNEQFF	TGCAGTGCTAGGGGGTGGGAGGGGTCTTCCTACAATGAGCAGTTCTTC
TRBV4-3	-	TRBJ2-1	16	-	CASSLIQGGVGNEQFF	TGCGCCAGCAGCCTTATACAGGGGGGGGTGGGGAATGAGCAGTTCTTC
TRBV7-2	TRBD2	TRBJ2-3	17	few	CASSPLLTSGGTDTQYF	TGTGCCAGCAGCCCCTTATTAACTAGCGGGGGCACAGATACGCAGTATTTT
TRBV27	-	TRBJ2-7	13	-	CATSLGESYEQYF	TGTGCCACTTCCCTCGGGGAGTCCTACGAGCAGTACTTC
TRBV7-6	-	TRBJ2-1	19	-	CASSLALGPGAHIYNEQFF	TGTGCCAGCAGCTTAGCTTTAGGGCCAGGGGCCCATATCTACAATGAGCAGTTCTTC
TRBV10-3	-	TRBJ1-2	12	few	CAISESLNGYTF	TGTGCCATCAGTGAGTCGTTGAATGGCTACACCTTC
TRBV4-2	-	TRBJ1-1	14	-	CASSQDLAGQEAFF	TGTGCCAGCAGCCAAGATCTGGCAGGTCAGGAAGCTTTCTTT
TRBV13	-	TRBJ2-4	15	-	CASSPGRSPRNIQYF	TGTGCCAGCAGCCCCGGGCGGAGTCCGCGGAACATTCAGTACTTC
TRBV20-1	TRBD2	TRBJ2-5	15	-	CSVSFYSGSGETQYF	TGCAGTGTTTCCTTTTATAGCGGGAGTGGGGAGACCCAGTACTTC
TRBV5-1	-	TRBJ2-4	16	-	CASSSAAGRAKNIQYF	TGCGCCAGCAGCTCCGCCGCGGGTCGGGCCAAAAACATTCAGTACTTC
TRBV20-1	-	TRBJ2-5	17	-	CSARVPLGYGGKETQHF	TGCAGTGCTAGAGTTCCGCTAGGGTACGGGGGAAAAGAGACCCAGCACTTC
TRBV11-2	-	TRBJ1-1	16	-	CASSFGSARGNTEAFF	TGTGCCAGCAGCTTCGGCAGTGCCAGGGGGAACACTGAAGCTTTCTTT
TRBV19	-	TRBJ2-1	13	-	CASSISVYNEQFF	TGTGCCAGTAGTATTTCCGTCTACAATGAGCAGTTCTTC
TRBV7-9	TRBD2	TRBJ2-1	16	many	CASSTPIAGSHNEQFF	TGTGCCAGCAGCACCCCGATAGCGGGAAGCCACAATGAGCAGTTCTTC
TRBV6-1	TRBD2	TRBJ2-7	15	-	CASSEILAGDHEQYF	TGTGCCAGCAGTGAGATACTAGCGGGAGACCACGAGCAGTACTTC
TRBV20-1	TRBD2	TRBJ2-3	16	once	CSAATPRSGNEDTQYF	TGCAGTGCCGCTACCCCGCGGAGCGGGAATGAGGATACGCAGTATTTT
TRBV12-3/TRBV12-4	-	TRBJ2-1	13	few	CASSSRPGSEQFF	TGTGCCAGCAGTTCCCGACCGGGCAGCGAGCAGTTCTTC
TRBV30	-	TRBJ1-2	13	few	CACPRSAADGYTF	TGTGCCTGCCCAAGGAGTGCTGCAGATGGCTACACCTTC
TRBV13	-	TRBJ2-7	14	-	CASSPWDGPYEQYF	TGTGCCAGCAGCCCTTGGGACGGACCCTACGAGCAGTACTTC
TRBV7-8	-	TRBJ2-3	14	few	CASSSGGQWETQYF	TGTGCCAGCAGCTCGGGGGGACAGTGGGAAACGCAGTATTTT
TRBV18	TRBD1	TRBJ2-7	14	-	CASSPGTGTNEQYF	TGTGCCAGCTCACCAGGGACAGGGACCAACGAGCAGTACTTC
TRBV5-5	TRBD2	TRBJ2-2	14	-	CASSPLAGGGELFF	TGTGCCAGCAGCCCCTTAGCGGGAGGAGGGGAGCTGTTTTTT
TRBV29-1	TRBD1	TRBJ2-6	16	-	CSAGTGGPSGANVLTF	TGCAGCGCAGGGACAGGGGGCCCCTCTGGGGCCAACGTCCTGACTTTC